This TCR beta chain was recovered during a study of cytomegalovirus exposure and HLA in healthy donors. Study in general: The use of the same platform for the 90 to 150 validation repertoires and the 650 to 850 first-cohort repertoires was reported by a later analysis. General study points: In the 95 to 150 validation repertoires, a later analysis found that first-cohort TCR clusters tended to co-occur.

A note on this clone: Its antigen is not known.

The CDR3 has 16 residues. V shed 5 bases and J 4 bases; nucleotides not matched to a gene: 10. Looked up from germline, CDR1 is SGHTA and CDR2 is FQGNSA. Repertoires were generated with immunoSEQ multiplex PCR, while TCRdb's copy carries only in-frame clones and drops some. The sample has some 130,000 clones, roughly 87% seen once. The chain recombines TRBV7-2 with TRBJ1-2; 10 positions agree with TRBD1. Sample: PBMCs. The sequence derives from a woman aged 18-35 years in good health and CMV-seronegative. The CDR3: CASSRDRGLISYGYTF. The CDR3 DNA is TGTGCCAGCAGCCGGGACAGGGGTTTGATAAGCTATGGCTACACCTTC. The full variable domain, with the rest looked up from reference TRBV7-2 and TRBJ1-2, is GAGVSQSPSNKVTEKGKDVELRCDPISGHTALYWYRQSLGQGLEFLIYFQGNSAPDKSGLPSDRFSAERTGGSVSTLTIQRTQQEDSAVYLCASSRDRGLISYGYTFGSGTRLTVV.